The table lists the clone carrying this T cell receptor (beta chain) with a count of one. Antigen unknown. Random hexamers primed reverse transcription of about 0.45 to 1 ug RNA. With immunoSEQ multiplex PCR, TCR beta CDR3 was amplified across 54 Vbeta and 13 Jbeta. Each CDR3 protein gets one entry after TCRdb re-called the immunoSEQ multiplex PCR reads with MiXCR. Among roughly 150,000 distinct CDR3 sequences listed, approximately 95% were seen once. CDR1 SGHTA and CDR2 FQGNSA come from the germline V gene. V was pared by 5 bases and J by 4 bases, with 11 bases between. This CDR3 spans 13 amino acids. This sample is part of a study of CD8 T cells in Susac syndrome. About the study: At the time their blood was drawn, patients with Susac syndrome were either therapy-naive, on corticosteroids (with some of them also receiving intravenous immunoglobulin), or on intravenous immunoglobulin alone. Overall study findings and caveats: That the number of individuals in its TCR sequencing and HLA analysis was relatively small was acknowledged by the study.

The sequencing sample was made of CD4+ T cells from PBMCs. This TCR was recovered from a human donor with Susac syndrome. The V and J genes are TRBV7-2 and TRBJ1-1; D is perhaps TRBD1 (5 bases). CDR3 amino acids: CASSNQGFTEAFF. CDR3 in DNA: TGTGCCAGCAGCAACCAGGGATTCACTGAAGCTTTCTTT. The full variable domain, its missing parts supplied by reference TRBV7-2 and TRBJ1-1, is GAGVSQSPSNKVTEKGKDVELRCDPISGHTALYWYRQSLGQGLEFLIYFQGNSAPDKSGLPSDRFSAERTGGSVSTLTIQRTQQEDSAVYLCASSNQGFTEAFFGQGTRLTVV.